Listed below are T cell receptor beta chains from one sample, sequenced in a study of breast tumors, draining lymph nodes, adjacent tissues. MiXCR, applied by TCRdb to the multiplex PCR reads, yields one record per CDR3 protein. The sample includes some 230,000 distinct CDR3 sequences, less than 45% of them seen just once. The specimen sequenced was axillary lymph node tissue. The receptors shown here come from a female donor with breast cancer. Some clones in this sample may be carry-over from other donors' samples. CDR3s include the opening cysteine and the closing phenylalanine or tryptophan. The order of the fields is clone size, J gene, V gene, D gene, CDR3 DNA, CDR3 protein. D genes are given only for firm matches. Size is omitted from some rows. Given values are once, few, many or a class for expanded clones.

many | TRBJ2-5 | TRBV5-4 | TRBD1 | TGTGCCAGCAGCGGGACAGGGGGCGCAGAGACCCAGTACTTC | CASSGTGGAETQYF
many | TRBJ2-5 | TRBV2 | TRBD2 | TGTGCCAGCTCGAGCGGGAGGGCGCCGGGACAAGAGACCCAGTACTTC | CASSSGRAPGQETQYF
few | TRBJ1-1 | TRBV20-1 | TRBD1 | TGCAGTGCTACTAGACAGGGTTCTGACACTGAAGCTTTCTTT | CSATRQGSDTEAFF
many | TRBJ1-5 | TRBV20-1 | . | TGCAGTGCTAGAGGGGCAGGCCCCAATCAGCCCCAGCATTTT | CSARGAGPNQPQHF
. | TRBJ2-1 | TRBV7-3 | TRBD2 | TGTGCCAGCGGAATAGCGGGAGGCCATGAGCAGTTCTTC | CASGIAGGHEQFF
many | TRBJ1-6 | TRBV3-1 | . | TGTGCCAGCAGCCAAGAACCAGGGTCTCATTCACCCCTCCACTTT | CASSQEPGSHSPLHF
many | TRBJ1-4 | TRBV9 | TRBD1 | TGTGCCAGCAGCGAACGGACAGGAGATAATGAAAAACTGTTTTTT | CASSERTGDNEKLFF
many | TRBJ1-2 | TRBV20-1 | . | TGCAGTGCTAGAGATCTCAGACGGGCAGGGTATGGCTACACCTTC | CSARDLRRAGYGYTF
few | TRBJ1-4 | TRBV20-1 | . | TGCAGTGCTAGGGGAGCGGGAGGGCCCCGGAATGAAAAACTGTTTTTT | CSARGAGGPRNEKLFF
. | TRBJ2-4 | TRBV5-1 | TRBD2 | TGCGCCAGCAGATTAGAGGGAGGGGCCAACAACATTCAGTACTTC | CASRLEGGANNIQYF
many | TRBJ2-1 | TRBV11-2 | TRBD1 | TGTGCCAGCAGCACAGGTCACAATCCACAGGGGGCGCGGTCCTACAATGAGCAGTTCTTC | CASSTGHNPQGARSYNEQFF
. | TRBJ2-5 | TRBV5-1 | TRBD2 | TGCGCCAGCCTTCGGGGGGACTTAGGGGAGACCCAGTACTTC | CASLRGDLGETQYF
. | TRBJ1-1 | TRBV7-3 | . | TGTGCCAGCAGCTTGGGGGGACTGAGTGATGAAGCTTTCTTT | CASSLGGLSDEAFF
many | TRBJ1-3 | TRBV4-1 | . | TGCGCCAGCAGCCAAGGGTGGGTAAGGGGGTCTGGAAACACCATATATTTT | CASSQGWVRGSGNTIYF
many | TRBJ2-7 | TRBV10-3 | . | TGTGCCATCAGAGGCCCAGACTACGAGCAGTACTTC | CAIRGPDYEQYF
. | TRBJ2-1 | TRBV19 | TRBD1 | TGTGCCAGCAGACAGGGCCCCGTGGGTGTCGATGAGCAGTTCTTC | CASRQGPVGVDEQFF
many | TRBJ2-1 | TRBV2 | TRBD1 | TGTGCCAGCCAGTCACAGGGGGGCTACAATGAGCAGTTCTTC | CASQSQGGYNEQFF
many | TRBJ2-2 | TRBV7-9 | TRBD2 | TGTGCCAGCAGCCCACGAGCGGGGGGGCCCGACACCGGGGAGCTGTTTTTT | CASSPRAGGPDTGELFF
. | TRBJ2-7 | TRBV6-6 | . | TGTGCCAGCAGCAATCGGGACCGATCCTACGAGCAGTACTTC | CASSNRDRSYEQYF
few | TRBJ2-2 | TRBV11-2 | TRBD2 | TGTGCCAGCACCCGTGGCATCCGACCAGCGGGGGCGAACACCGGGGAGCTGTTTTTT | CASTRGIRPAGANTGELFF
many | TRBJ2-3 | TRBV6-5 | TRBD2 | TGTGCCAGCAGTTACGACGGGGGGGTGACAGATACGCAGTATTTT | CASSYDGGVTDTQYF
few | TRBJ1-4 | TRBV6-6 | . | TGTGCCAGCAGTCCCGTCGGGGGGGCTAATGAAAAACTGTTTTTT | CASSPVGGANEKLFF